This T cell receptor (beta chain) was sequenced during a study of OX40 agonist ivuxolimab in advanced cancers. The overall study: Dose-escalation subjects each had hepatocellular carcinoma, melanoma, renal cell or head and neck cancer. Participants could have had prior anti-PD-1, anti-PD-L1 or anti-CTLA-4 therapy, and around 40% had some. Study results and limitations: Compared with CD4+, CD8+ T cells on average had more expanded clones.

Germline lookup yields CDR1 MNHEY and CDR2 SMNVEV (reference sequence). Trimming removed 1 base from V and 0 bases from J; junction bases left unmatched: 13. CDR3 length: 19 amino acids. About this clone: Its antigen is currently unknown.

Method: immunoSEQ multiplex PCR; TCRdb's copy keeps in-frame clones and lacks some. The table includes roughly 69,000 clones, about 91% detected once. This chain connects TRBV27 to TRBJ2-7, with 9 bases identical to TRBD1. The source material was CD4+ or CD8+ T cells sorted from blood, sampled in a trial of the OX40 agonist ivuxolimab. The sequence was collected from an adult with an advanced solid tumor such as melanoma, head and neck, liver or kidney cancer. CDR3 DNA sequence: TGTGCCAGCAGTTTATTTCAGGGAGATTGGGGACAGGGCTCCTACGAGCAGTACTTC. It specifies CASSLFQGDWGQGSYEQYF.